A single sample is the source of the 10 T cell receptor beta chains below, sequenced in a study of T cells after posttransplantation cyclophosphamide. Sequencing was performed with immunoSEQ multiplex PCR; in TCRdb, only in-frame clones are kept and a portion is missing. In total the sample includes 35,000 to 45,000 clones, none of them seen once. The sample comprised PBMCs. The receptors were gathered from a man aged 35-49 years in good health, CMV-negative, and a related stem cell transplant donor.

V usage is TRBV5-4 and J usage is TRBJ2-5; TRBD1 agrees at 9 bases. Judging by the DNA end, TRBJ2-7 fits better; the J call may be wrong. CDR3 length equals 15 residues. CDR1 is SGHNT and CDR2 is YYREEE in the germline V gene (reference sequence). In nucleotides, the CDR3 is TGTGCCAGCACCAAGGGGGGGACAGGGAAGTACGAGCAGTACTTC. It is translated as CASTKGGTGKYEQYF.

This rearrangement joins TRBV9 to TRBJ1-1; weak D call: TRBD1 (5 bases). CDR1 is SGDLS, CDR2 YYNGEE, per germline. Trimming took off 4 bases at V and 3 bases at J, with 10 bases between the two ends. This CDR3 is built from 13 residues. CDR3 protein: CASSFKQDTEAFF. CDR3 in DNA: TGTGCCAGCAGCTTTAAACAGGACACTGAAGCTTTCTTT.

This clone occurred many times. The chain is built from TRBV6-5 and TRBJ1-5; D gene ambiguous. The CDR3 length is 13 residues. Trimming cost V 1 base and J 7 bases, with 8 bases left between them. CDR1 MNHEY and CDR2 SVGAGI come from the germline V gene. The CDR3, as DNA: TGTGCCAGCAGTTACTACAGCGGCCAGCCCCAGCATTTT. It encodes CASSYYSGQPQHF.

This clone was found many times. V and J are TRBV9 and TRBJ2-3; D is possibly TRBD1 (5 bases). Germline assignment: CDR1 SGDLS and CDR2 YYNGEE. The ends were cut back, 3 bases at V and 0 bases at J, with 14 bases in the middle. This CDR3 has 16 residues. The CDR3 DNA reads TGTGCCAGCAGCGCCAGGGTTAGCCCAAGCACAGATACGCAGTATTTT. Amino acids: CASSARVSPSTDTQYF.

The table lists this clone with many counts. This chain connects TRBV11-3 to TRBJ2-5, with 16 bases aligning to TRBD2. The CDR3 runs to 17 residues. Germline CDR1 reads SGHNT; CDR2 reads YENEEA. Trimming cost V 1 base and J 4 bases; bases outside gene matches: 3. The CDR3 loop reads CASSLGGLAGGPETQYF. The DNA of the CDR3 is TGTGCCAGCAGCTTAGGGGGACTAGCGGGAGGGCCAGAGACCCAGTACTTC.

Many counts were recorded for this clone. The CDR3 sequence is CATTGEPFTGELFF. Here the CDR3 DNA reads TGTGCCACCACCGGGGAGCCATTCACCGGGGAGCTGTTTTTT. The chain has TRBV19 and TRBJ2-2, with D maybe TRBD2 (5 bases). This CDR3 is built from 14 residues. Germline V gene lookup returns CDR1 LNHDA and CDR2 SQIVND (reference sequence). V was clipped by 10 bases and J by 4 bases, with 16 bases between them. Supplemented by reference TRBV19 and TRBJ2-2, the full variable domain reads DGGITQSPKYLFRKEGQNVTLSCEQNLNHDAMYWYRQDPGQGLRLIYYSQIVNDFQKGDIAEGYSVSREKKESFPLTVTSAQKNPTAFYLCATTGEPFTGELFFGEGSRLTVL.

The table lists this clone with many counts. The chain couples TRBV7-3 to TRBJ2-3; 7 nucleotides align to TRBD2. The V segment lost 2 bases and the J segment 3 bases; nucleotides outside the gene matches: 5. The length of the CDR3 is 15 residues. From germline, CDR1 is SGHTA and CDR2 FQGTGA. CDR3 sequence reads: CASSLLGGGTDTQYF. Written as DNA, the CDR3 is TGTGCCAGCAGCTTACTTGGCGGGGGAACAGATACGCAGTATTTT.

There are a few counts of this clone. The chain combines TRBV29-1 with TRBJ1-1, with D possibly matching TRBD1 (5 bases). Germline V gene lookup returns CDR1 SQVTM and CDR2 ANQGSEA. V was cut by 0 bases and J by 8 bases, with 10 bases left in between. The CDR3 has 12 amino acids. CDR3 DNA sequence: TGCAGCGTTGAAGATAGACAGCCCGAAGCTTTCTTT. This gives the protein CSVEDRQPEAFF. Full variable domain (remainder filled in from reference TRBV29-1 and TRBJ1-1): SAVISQKPSRDICQRGTSLTIQCQVDSQVTMMFWYRQQPGQSLTLIATANQGSEATYESGFVIDKFPISRPNLTFSTLTVSNMSPEDSSIYLCSVEDRQPEAFFGQGTRLTVV.

This clone appeared many times. This chain joins TRBV15 and TRBJ2-7; a possible D gene is TRBD1 (6 bases). The V end lost 3 bases, the J end lost 2 bases, and 11 bases lay between the germline ends. The CDR3 is 14 amino acids. CDR1 and CDR2 from the germline V gene are LNHNV and YYDKDF (reference sequence). CDR3 region: CATSSGQTPYEQYV. In DNA, the CDR3 is TGTGCCACCAGCAGCGGACAGACCCCCTACGAGCAGTACGTC.

This clone was detected ten times or more. The gene calls are TRBV5-1 and TRBJ2-3; D might be TRBD2 (5 bases). Trimming cost V 0 bases and J 3 bases, with 5 bases left between them. The CDR3 consists of 13 residues. Germline CDR1 SGHRS, CDR2 YFSETQ. This CDR3 is CASSLGETDTQYF. The CDR3 nucleotides are TGCGCCAGCAGCTTGGGGGAGACAGATACGCAGTATTTT.